These 19 T cell receptor beta chains were all obtained from the same sample, sequenced in a study of long-term antiretroviral therapy in people with HIV (dated by TCRdb to between 2021 and 2024). Sequencing of the TRB variable region was done with the immunoSEQ hsTCRB v3.0 assay at survey level resolution. Not all clones reach the TCRdb copy of this immuneACCESS table, which keeps in-frame sequences only. Checked studies attribute under half of the gap to unresolved V genes and leave the rest unexplained. The sample table records about 40,000 clones; roughly 90% of these occur just once. The ten largest make up roughly 4% of the sample. Sample: unsorted PBMCs, taken 1.2 years after starting antiretroviral therapy. These receptors were obtained from a woman aged 45-60 years with HIV.

The chain combines TRBV5-8 with TRBJ1-2; D is ambiguous. V shed 0 bases and J shed 7 bases, with 13 bases lying between them. Germline V gene lookup returns CDR1 SGHTS and CDR2 YDEGEE. The CDR3 totals 14 residues. The CDR3 nucleotides read TGTGCCAGCAGCTTGGTGGGCGTTCGGGCTGGCTACACCTTC. This encodes CASSLVGVRAGYTF.

V gene TRBV5-3 combines with J gene TRBJ2-1; D is perhaps TRBD1 (5 bases). TRBV5-3 is flagged as an ORF with uncertain function. V lost 3 bases and J lost 2, with 12 bases in between. The length of the CDR3 is 15 residues. This chain's CDR3 is CARSSGQGTYNEQFF. CDR3 DNA: TGTGCCAGAAGCTCCGGCCAGGGAACCTACAATGAGCAGTTCTTC.

This rearrangement joins TRBV5-5 to TRBJ1-1, with D perhaps matching TRBD1 (6 bases). Between the trimmed V and J ends, which lost 3 bases and 3 bases, there was a span of 12 bases. CDR1 is SGHKS and CDR2 is YYEKEE in the germline V gene (reference sequence). This CDR3 region has 14 residues. CDR3 DNA sequence: TGTGCCAGCAGCTCGTACAGGGTGGACACTGAAGCTTTCTTT. Residues: CASSSYRVDTEAFF.

V usage is TRBV19 and J usage is TRBJ1-1; the D gene is possibly TRBD1 (6 bases). The V end was cut by 5 bases, the J end by 2 bases, with 15 bases between. CDR1 and CDR2 from the germline V gene are LNHDA and SQIVND (reference sequence). This CDR3 region has 15 residues. The CDR3 protein is CASSAGQILNTEAFF. The CDR3, as DNA: TGTGCCAGTAGTGCAGGACAGATTCTTAACACTGAAGCTTTCTTT.

The chain employs TRBV5-4 and TRBJ1-3, with 7 bases fitting TRBD1. With V trimmed by 4 bases and J by 0 bases, 4 bases remained unmatched. In germline, CDR1 is SGHNT, CDR2 YYREEE (reference sequence). The CDR3 sequence is 15 residues long. The CDR3 reads CASSAGQASGNTIYF. CDR3 coding DNA: TGTGCCAGCAGCGCCGGACAGGCCTCTGGAAACACCATATATTTT.

V gene TRBV11-2 combines with J gene TRBJ2-7; D unresolved. This CDR3 is 15 amino acids long. Trimming pared 1 base from V and 3 bases from J, leaving 13 bases between. Looked up from germline, CDR1 is SGHAT and CDR2 is FQNNGV. CDR3 nucleotide sequence: TGTGCCAGCAGCTTAGGCCAAGGATTTAACTACGAGCAGTACTTC. Translated, it gives CASSLGQGFNYEQYF.

There are a few counts of this clone. CDR3 protein: CASSSPGVEKLFF. The CDR3 DNA sequence: TGTGCCAGCAGTTCCCCAGGGGTCGAAAAACTGTTTTTT. The chain couples TRBV6-6 to TRBJ1-4; possible D gene TRBD1, 6 bases. Trimming took off 4 bases at V and 8 bases at J, with 11 bases between the two ends. The CDR3 is made up of 13 amino acids. CDR1 is MNHNY, CDR2 SVGAGI, per germline (reference sequence).

The gene calls are TRBV11-1 and TRBJ2-1, with 8 bases lining up with TRBD2. The CDR3 extends over 16 amino acids. The germline gives CDR1 SGHAT, CDR2 FQDESV (reference sequence). Losses at the gene ends were 2 bases for V and 0 bases for J; bases not matched to a gene: 3. The CDR3 DNA reads as TGTGCCAGCAGCTTAATCGCGGGGGGCTCCTACAATGAGCAGTTCTTC. It specifies CASSLIAGGSYNEQFF.

The chain is built from TRBV30 and TRBJ1-2; TRBD1 aligns across 8 bases. J gave up 0 bases and V 5 bases, and 5 bases lay outside the gene matches. Germline V lookup: CDR1 GTSNPN, CDR2 SVGIG (reference sequence). The CDR3 sequence is 14 residues long. The CDR3 protein is CAWRDRGANYGYTF. The CDR3 region has the DNA TGTGCCTGGCGCGACAGGGGCGCTAACTATGGCTACACCTTC.

The genes are TRBV29-1 and TRBJ2-1; D might be TRBD1 (6 bases). CDR3 length equals 14 residues. Trimming stripped 3 bases from V and 5 bases from J, with 14 bases between. Germline V lookup: CDR1 SQVTM, CDR2 ANQGSEA. CDR3 nucleotides: TGCAGCGTTGATTTACTGGGGGCCAACAATGAGCAGTTCTTC. Translation: CSVDLLGANNEQFF.

This clone appeared once. CDR3 sequence reads: CASSLAGGETQYF. CDR3 DNA sequence: TGTGCCAGCAGCTTGGCGGGGGGGGAGACCCAGTACTTC. The chain is built from TRBV5-4 and TRBJ2-5; 8 positions match TRBD2. Trimming took 0 bases from V and 5 from J; bases not matched to a gene: 0. CDR3 length: 13 amino acids. The germline CDR1 and CDR2 sequences are SGHNT and YYREEE (reference sequence). The complete variable domain, with remaining parts taken from reference TRBV5-4 and TRBJ2-5, reads ETGVTQSPTHLIKTRGQQVTLRCSSQSGHNTVSWYQQALGQGPQFIFQYYREEENGRGNFPPRFSGLQFPNYSSELNVNALELDDSALYLCASSLAGGETQYFGPGTRLLVL.

This chain links TRBV6-1 with TRBJ2-7; 7 bases match TRBD1. The CDR3 loop spans 15 amino acids. The germline gives CDR1 MNHNS, CDR2 SASEGT. J was trimmed by 2 bases and V by 3 bases; bases with no gene match: 7. CDR3 loop: CASSEPGGAPYEQYF. CDR3 nucleotide sequence: TGTGCCAGCAGTGAGCCAGGGGGAGCCCCCTACGAGCAGTACTTC.

The chain joins TRBV6-5 to TRBJ2-1; 9 positions match TRBD2. There are 16 residues in the CDR3. With V trimmed by 4 bases and J by 4 bases, 8 bases remained unmatched. Germline V gene lookup returns CDR1 MNHEY and CDR2 SVGAGI. As DNA, the CDR3 is TGTGCCAGCAGTTCCCGGGCGGGGGGGCTTTACAATGAGCAGTTCTTC. As protein: CASSSRAGGLYNEQFF.

The chain recombines TRBV6-5 with TRBJ2-7; no definite D call. V dropped 0 bases and J dropped 4 bases, with 10 bases sitting between them. Per the germline V gene, CDR1 is MNHEY and CDR2 is SVGAGI. The CDR3 covers 14 residues. CDR3 sequence reads: CASSYSGKTYEQYF. DNA of the CDR3: TGTGCCAGCAGTTACTCAGGCAAGACTTACGAGCAGTACTTC.

The chain uses TRBV14 and TRBJ1-3; 8 bases are a match to TRBD1. The J segment lost 4 bases and the V segment lost 1 base, leaving 6 bases of the junction unmatched. Germline lookup yields CDR1 SGHDN and CDR2 FVKESK. The CDR3 runs 16 residues. The chain's CDR3 is CASSQVEDREGNTIYF. The CDR3 coding sequence is TGTGCCAGCAGCCAAGTTGAGGACAGGGAGGGAAACACCATATATTTT.

A few counts support this clone. The chain combines TRBV7-2 with TRBJ1-2, with D possibly matching TRBD1 (5 bases). Germline assignment: CDR1 SGHTA and CDR2 FQGNSA. CDR3 length equals 15 residues. V lost 6 bases and J 4 bases, leaving 18 bases between the germline ends. The CDR3 nucleotides read TGTGCCAGCAGTCTCAATGGGGGTTCCCTCTATGGCTACACCTTC. Its translation: CASSLNGGSLYGYTF. Supplemented by reference TRBV7-2 and TRBJ1-2, the full variable domain reads GAGVSQSPSNKVTEKGKDVELRCDPISGHTALYWYRQSLGQGLEFLIYFQGNSAPDKSGLPSDRFSAERTGGSVSTLTIQRTQQEDSAVYLCASSLNGGSLYGYTFGSGTRLTVV.

The chain couples TRBV5-1 to TRBJ2-7, with D perhaps TRBD1 (6 bases). Trimming removed 6 bases at V and 3 bases at J, with 16 bases between. The CDR3 spans 14 residues. CDR1 SGHRS and CDR2 YFSETQ come from the germline V gene. The CDR3 nucleotides are TGCGCCAGCAACCCAACAGGGCCCAGCTACGAGCAGTACTTC. Translating it yields CASNPTGPSYEQYF.

This chain connects TRBV7-2 to TRBJ2-7; D unclear. Trimming removed 1 base from V and 2 bases from J, with 6 bases in between. CDR1 and CDR2 (germline): SGHTA, FQGNSA. This CDR3 has 13 residues. In DNA, the CDR3 is TGTGCCAGCAGCTTAGGACACCCCTACGAGCAGTACTTC. It specifies CASSLGHPYEQYF.

V usage is TRBV10-3 and J usage is TRBJ2-7, with 11 bases matching TRBD2. The CDR3 extends over 16 amino acids. Germline values: CDR1 ENHRY, CDR2 SYGVKD. With 10 bases clipped from V and 6 bases from J, the junction kept 17 bases outside the gene matches. The CDR3 DNA sequence: TGTGCCACGGCCCCCAGGGATAGCGGGGGGGGGAGCGAGCAGTACTTC. This translates into CATAPRDSGGGSEQYF.